This TCR beta chain was retrieved from a study of regulatory T cells in long-lasting Graves disease. The wider study: The criterion for persistent Graves' disease was over 5 years of antithyroid drugs with positive TSH receptor antibodies.

For TCR beta, libraries came from iRepertoire HTBI primers and Arm-PCR of CDR3 regions. Original processing methods: Gene usage covered around 62 TRBV and 11 to 15 TRBJ segments. MiXCR was run by TCRdb on the multiplex PCR reads, yielding one entry per CDR3 protein. The V and J calls come from TCRdb's annotation, not from the publication. The table includes hundreds of thousands of distinct CDR3 sequences, about 18% detected once. Sample time point: persistent/refractory GD, antithyroid drugs over 5 years with positive TRAb. Following extraction of RNA from PBMCs, that RNA was used to make the TCR library. Unmatched junction bases numbered 5, after V lost 7 bases and J lost 6 bases. Germline V gene data show CDR1 as KGHDR and CDR2 as SFDVKD. The CDR3 runs 13 residues.

The chain employs TRBV24-1 and TRBJ1-5, with 7 bases that match TRBD1. Sequencing was performed on peripheral blood mononuclear cells (PBMCs), taken when the disease was refractory, from a patient treated with antithyroid drugs. The sequence came from a female donor with Graves disease. The CDR3 bases are TGTGCCACCAGCCCGACAGGGAGTCAGCCCCAGCATTTT. Its protein product is CATSPTGSQPQHF.